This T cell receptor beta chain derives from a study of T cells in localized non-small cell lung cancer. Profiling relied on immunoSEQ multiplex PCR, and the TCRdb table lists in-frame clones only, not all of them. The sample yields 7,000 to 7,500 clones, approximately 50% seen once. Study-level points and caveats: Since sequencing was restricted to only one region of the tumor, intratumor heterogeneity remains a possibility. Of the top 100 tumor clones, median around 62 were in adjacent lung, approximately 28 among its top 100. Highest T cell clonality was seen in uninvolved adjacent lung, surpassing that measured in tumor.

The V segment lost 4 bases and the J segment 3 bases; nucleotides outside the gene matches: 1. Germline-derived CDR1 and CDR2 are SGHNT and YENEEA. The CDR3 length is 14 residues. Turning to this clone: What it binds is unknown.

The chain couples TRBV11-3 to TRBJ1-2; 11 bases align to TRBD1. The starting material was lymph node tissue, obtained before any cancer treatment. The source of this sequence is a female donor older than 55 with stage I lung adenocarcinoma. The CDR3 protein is CASSWGQGDYGYTF. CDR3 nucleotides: TGTGCCAGCAGCTGGGGACAGGGGGACTATGGCTACACCTTC.